The rows below give T cell receptor beta chains drawn from one sample of a study of preoperative IRX-2 immunotherapy in early breast cancer. Repertoires were generated with immunoSEQ multiplex PCR, while TCRdb's copy carries only in-frame clones and drops some. The table records approximately 30,000 clones, about nine tenths of them present only once. Sequenced material: tumor tissue, taken after IRX-2 immunotherapy. The receptor set was obtained from a human donor with breast cancer. Each CDR3 is given with its conserved first and last residue. The D gene is left open where the match is weak. The listing skips clone size in some rows; elsewhere it reads once, few, many or a size class.

J	V	size	D	DNA	CDR3
TRBJ2-2	TRBV6-8	once	NA	TGTGCCAGCAGTTACTCGTGGGGTGCCGGGGAGCTGTTTTTT	CASSYSWGAGELFF
TRBJ1-3	TRBV11-3	NA	NA	TGTGCCAGCGGGACTGACCGACTTGGAAACACCATATATTTT	CASGTDRLGNTIYF
TRBJ2-3	TRBV7-1	NA	NA	TGTGCCAGCAGCCCGGGACTCCCCTATAGCACAGATACGCAGTATTTT	CASSPGLPYSTDTQYF
TRBJ2-2	TRBV5-1	NA	TRBD2	TGCGCCAGCAGCTTGCGACTAGCGGGGGGATCGAACACCGGGGAGCTGTTTTTT	CASSLRLAGGSNTGELFF
TRBJ2-5	TRBV5-1	once	NA	TGCGCCAGCAGCTTGGTCGGGATAGTCGAGACCCAGTACTTC	CASSLVGIVETQYF
TRBJ2-2	TRBV11-3	NA	NA	TGTGCCAGCAGCCTCCGGACGGGAACCGGGGAGCTGTTTTTT	CASSLRTGTGELFF
TRBJ2-2	TRBV6-8	NA	TRBD2	TGTGCCAGCAGTTACTCGATTTCGGGGGGACCTCGGGAGCTGTTTTTT	CASSYSISGGPRELFF
TRBJ1-1	TRBV12-5	NA	TRBD1	TGTGCTAGTGGTTCAGCACAGGGGAGGGCTTTCTTT	CASGSAQGRAFF
TRBJ1-4	TRBV7-5	NA	NA	TGTGCCAGCAGCCAACTAACAGGGGTCAGAGGAACTAATGAAAAACTGTTTTTT	CASSQLTGVRGTNEKLFF
TRBJ1-2	TRBV29-1	NA	NA	TGCAGCGTGGCAAAAACAGGGAACTATGGCTACACCTTC	CSVAKTGNYGYTF
TRBJ1-5	TRBV19	NA	NA	NA	CASTSGVGHGQPQHF
TRBJ1-2	TRBV28	NA	TRBD1	TGTGCCAGCAGTCCCGGGACAGGGGGTAACTATGGCTACACCTTC	CASSPGTGGNYGYTF
TRBJ2-2	TRBV11-3	NA	NA	TGTGCTAGCAGCCCCCTCCCGAGGAACACCGGGGAGCTGTTTTTT	CASSPLPRNTGELFF
TRBJ1-3	TRBV11-3	NA	NA	TGTGCCAGCACCTCAGATCGTTCGCCCTCTGGAAACACCATATATTTT	CASTSDRSPSGNTIYF
TRBJ1-5	TRBV28	NA	NA	TGTGCCAGCAGTTTGCCCCTTAGCAATCAGCCCCAGCATTTT	CASSLPLSNQPQHF
TRBJ1-3	TRBV6-8	once	NA	TGTGCCAGCATGGGGCAGACTGGAAACACCATATATTTT	CASMGQTGNTIYF
TRBJ1-5	TRBV6-8	NA	TRBD1	TGTGCCAGCAAGCAGGGGGGAAATCAGCCCCAGCATTTT	CASKQGGNQPQHF
TRBJ1-2	TRBV6-8	NA	TRBD1	TGTGCCAGCAGCCCCGGACAGGGGAATGGCTACACCTTC	CASSPGQGNGYTF
TRBJ2-7	TRBV6-8	once	TRBD1	TGTGCCAGCAGTTACCCGGGACAGGGCTACGAGCAGTACTTC	CASSYPGQGYEQYF
TRBJ1-2	TRBV19	NA	TRBD1	TGTGCCAGTATGGACAGGGGCCTACACACCTTC	CASMDRGLHTF
TRBJ2-3	TRBV7-1	once	NA	TGTGCCAGCAGCTTAAGGGGTTCAGATACGCAGTATTTT	CASSLRGSDTQYF
TRBJ1-1	TRBV6-8	NA	NA	TGTGCCAGCAGTTACGAGTTCTCTGATCCCAGCTGGACTGAAGCTTTCTTT	CASSYEFSDPSWTEAFF
TRBJ1-2	TRBV6-8	few	NA	TGTGCCAGCAGTTACTTCCAGGGCGTGGGAAATGGCTACACCTTC	CASSYFQGVGNGYTF
TRBJ1-1	TRBV7-6	NA	TRBD1	TGTGCCAGCAGCCAATATAACAGGGGAGACACTGAAGCTTTCTTT	CASSQYNRGDTEAFF
TRBJ2-1	TRBV11-3	NA	NA	TGTGCCAGCTTCTCCCTAAATTCGGATGATGAGCAGTTCTTC	CASFSLNSDDEQFF
TRBJ1-4	TRBV28	NA	NA	TGTGCCAGCAGTTTTACCGGGCCTGGGAATGAAAAACTGTTTTTT	CASSFTGPGNEKLFF
TRBJ1-1	TRBV6-7	NA	TRBD1	TGTGCCAGCAGCCGACCGGACAGGGGGACAAACACTGAAGCTTTCTTT	CASSRPDRGTNTEAFF